This record concerns one TCR beta chain sequence. This record comes from a study of blood T cell repertoires in COVID-19. Study at large: Nucleic acid was either cDNA or gDNA, and it came from T cells, B-cell-depleted T cells, or PBMCs.

Trimming removed 8 bases at V and 0 bases at J, with 14 bases between. Germline V gene sequence: CDR1 MNHEY, CDR2 SMNVEV (reference sequence). This CDR3 comprises 14 residues. In the authors' workflow: Cell counts per sample came from amplifying reference gene primers. Clones were sequenced by immunoSEQ multiplex PCR, and TCRdb holds only the in-frame ones, with some missing. Clone size and V and J calls were adopted from that table, with D and trimming inferred from the DNA. In the table there are about 84,000 clones, approximately 83% of which are singletons. This chain uses TRBV27 with TRBJ2-7; maybe TRBD1 (7 bases). This TCR was sampled from a woman older than 75 with acute or convalescent COVID-19. The sequenced material came from peripheral blood. The CDR3 sequence: CASRGTDISYEQYF. The CDR3 nucleotides are TGTGCCAGCCGGGGGACAGACATCTCCTACGAGCAGTACTTC.